What follows are 32 T cell receptor beta chains derived from one specimen sequenced in a study of shared clonotypes between healthy human individuals. This table comes from immunoSEQ multiplex PCR, and its TCRdb copy is limited to in-frame clones, with some not included. Of roughly 2.4 million clones in the sample, approximately 95% were seen once. Input material: naive CD4+ T cells sorted from blood. Subset noted: CD45RA+ positively selected. The origin of the receptors is a man aged 18 to 29 in good health.

This rearrangement joins TRBV6-1 to TRBJ2-2; the D gene is possibly TRBD2 (6 bases). The CDR3 sequence is 14 residues long. Deletions cut 2 bases from V and 3 bases from J, with 7 bases between. Germline CDR1 MNHNS, CDR2 SASEGT. CDR3 sequence reads: CASSERRDTGELFF. The CDR3 coding sequence is TGTGCCAGCAGTGAAAGGAGGGACACCGGGGAGCTGTTTTTT.

J is TRBJ2-2 and V is TRBV5-1, with no clear D. The V and J ends lost 4 bases and 7 bases respectively, with 17 bases between them. The CDR3 totals 15 residues. Germline CDR1 is SGHRS and CDR2 is YFSETQ. The DNA of the CDR3 is TGCGCCAGCAGCACGGGCCCACCACCGATCGGGGAGCTGTTTTTT. Its translation is CASSTGPPPIGELFF.

The chain has TRBV2 and TRBJ2-2, with 14 bases lining up with TRBD2. The germline gives CDR1 SNHLY, CDR2 FYNNEI. CDR3 length: 17 amino acids. V trimming: 1 base; J trimming: 6 bases; junction bases outside the gene matches: 4. The CDR3 DNA sequence: TGTGCCAGCAGTGAAGGACTAGCGGGAGGGAGGCCCGGGGAGCTGTTTTTT. Its protein product is CASSEGLAGGRPGELFF.

The rearrangement uses TRBV7-2 and TRBJ1-1; D not certain. V lost 5 bases and J lost 0, with 13 bases in between. The germline V gene encodes CDR1 SGHTA and CDR2 FQGNSA. The CDR3 totals 15 residues. The CDR3 DNA sequence: TGTGCCAGCAGCATAGAGGACCGCATGAACACTGAAGCTTTCTTT. Translation: CASSIEDRMNTEAFF. The full variable domain, in which reference TRBV7-2 and TRBJ1-1 provide the parts outside the CDR3, is GAGVSQSPSNKVTEKGKDVELRCDPISGHTALYWYRQSLGQGLEFLIYFQGNSAPDKSGLPSDRFSAERTGGSVSTLTIQRTQQEDSAVYLCASSIEDRMNTEAFFGQGTRLTVV.

The chain uses TRBV10-2 and TRBJ2-2; no clear D. V was cut by 6 bases and J by 0 bases, with 5 bases left in between. Germline V gene data show CDR1 as WSHSY and CDR2 as SAAADI. This CDR3 has 13 residues. CDR3 region: CASSDTNTGELFF. CDR3 coding DNA: TGCGCCAGCAGCGATACGAACACCGGGGAGCTGTTTTTT.

The chain uses TRBV2 and TRBJ1-4; D is possibly TRBD1 (6 bases). Germline CDR1 is SNHLY and CDR2 is FYNNEI. Trimming took off 6 bases at V and 7 bases at J, with 21 bases between the two ends. This CDR3 contains 16 residues. The DNA for the CDR3 is TGTGCCAGCAGGGGGGGGACACCCTCAGGCAGTGAAAAACTGTTTTTT. It is translated as CASRGGTPSGSEKLFF.

This chain joins TRBV25-1 and TRBJ2-7; no firm D call. CDR3 length: 13 residues. CDR1 and CDR2 (germline): MGHDK, SYGVNS. The germline V and J ends were trimmed by 3 bases and 1 base, with 7 bases remaining between them. The CDR3 loop reads CASSETPSYEQYF. The CDR3 DNA follows: TGTGCCAGCAGTGAGACACCATCCTACGAGCAGTACTTC.

This sequence joins TRBV6-6 and TRBJ1-4, with D perhaps TRBD1 (5 bases). Trimming shortened V by 2 bases and J by 0 bases, and 10 bases separated the two germline ends. CDR3 length: 16 residues. Germline lookup yields CDR1 MNHNY and CDR2 SVGAGI (reference sequence). CDR3 DNA: TGTGCCAGCAGTTACGGAAGGGGCGCAACTAATGAAAAACTGTTTTTT. This sequence encodes CASSYGRGATNEKLFF.

The rearrangement uses TRBV6-4 and TRBJ1-6; D not resolved. Germline V lookup: CDR1 MRHNA, CDR2 SNTAGT. V gave up 5 bases and J gave up 7 bases, with 12 bases separating them. This CDR3 has 14 residues. The DNA of the CDR3 is TGTGCCAGCAGTCGGGTATTCGGGAATTCACCCCTCCACTTT. Amino acid sequence: CASSRVFGNSPLHF.

A note on this clone: The same CDR3 can be traced to other DNA sequences in this sample. V gene TRBV28 combines with J gene TRBJ2-7; D gene unclear. Trimming took 3 bases from V and 2 from J, leaving 5 bases between them. CDR3 length: 12 amino acids. CDR1 is MDHEN, CDR2 SYDVKM, per germline. The CDR3 sequence: CASSLAAYEQYF. CDR3 DNA sequence: TGTGCCAGCAGTTTGGCAGCCTACGAGCAGTACTTC.

CDR3 DNA sequence: TGTGCTAGTGGTCCAACTTCCGGGACTAGCGGGAGGTCGGATACGCAGTATTTT. Translating it yields CASGPTSGTSGRSDTQYF. The chain uses TRBV12-5 and TRBJ2-3; TRBD2 matches 15 bases. The CDR3 extends over 18 amino acids. Germline CDR1 reads LGHNT; CDR2 reads FRNRAP. The V gene end was trimmed by 5 bases and the J gene end by 6 bases; junction bases not matched to a gene: 12. Full variable domain (remainder filled in from reference TRBV12-5 and TRBJ2-3): DARVTQTPRHKVTEMGQEVTMRCQPILGHNTVFWYRQTMMQGLELLAYFRNRAPLDDSGMPKDRFSAEMPDATLATLKIQPSEPRDSAVYFCASGPTSGTSGRSDTQYFGPGTRLTVL.

The rearrangement joins TRBV9 to TRBJ1-6; D possibly corresponds to TRBD1 (6 bases). CDR3 length: 14 amino acids. Trimming left V 4 bases short and J 9 bases short, with 14 bases between. CDR1 SGDLS and CDR2 YYNGEE come from the germline V gene. CDR3 sequence: CASSTQGQGSPLHF. The CDR3, as DNA: TGTGCCAGCAGCACACAGGGTCAGGGTTCACCCCTCCACTTT.

CDR3 nucleotide sequence: TGTGCCAGCGGTCCTGGGGGGGGTCTGGAGCAGTACTTC. It codes for CASGPGGGLEQYF. V gene TRBV6-5 combines with J gene TRBJ2-7; 7 nucleotides line up with TRBD2. The CDR3 runs 13 residues. The trim removed 8 bases at V and 7 bases at J, leaving 11 bases unmatched. Germline V CDR1 and CDR2: MNHEY, SVGAGI.

The chain links TRBV29-1 to TRBJ2-5; TRBD1 or TRBD2 may be the D gene (6 bases each). Germline V gives CDR1 SQVTM, CDR2 ANQGSEA. Deletions cut 7 bases from V and 1 base from J, with 13 bases between. The CDR3 contains 13 residues. The CDR3 is CSAQGGTQETQYF. The CDR3 nucleotides read TGCAGCGCTCAAGGGGGGACCCAAGAGACCCAGTACTTC.

The CDR3 sequence: CASSLAGAAPPEAFF. In nucleotides, the CDR3 is TGTGCCAGCAGCTTGGCCGGGGCAGCTCCCCCAGAAGCTTTCTTT. The chain recombines TRBV5-4 with TRBJ1-1, with D possibly matching TRBD1 (5 bases). This CDR3 is 15 amino acids long. V lost 0 bases, J lost 8 bases, and 17 bases lay in between. The germline gives CDR1 SGHNT, CDR2 YYREEE (reference sequence).

The chain couples TRBV11-2 to TRBJ2-5; D is unresolved. The CDR3 is 15 amino acids. CDR1 and CDR2 (germline): SGHAT, FQNNGV. The V end lost 7 bases, the J end lost 1 base, and 16 bases lay between the germline ends. The CDR3 nucleotides are TGTGCCAGCACCACCTTAGAGGTATTCCAAGAGACCCAGTACTTC. Translated, it gives CASTTLEVFQETQYF.

The V and J genes are TRBV19 and TRBJ1-5; 9 bases agree with TRBD1. The CDR3 consists of 16 residues. Germline V gene sequence: CDR1 LNHDA, CDR2 SQIVND (reference sequence). After removal of 3 bases from V and 3 bases from J, the junction contained 6 bases not matched to a gene. The CDR3: CASSMTGTGNNQPQHF. The DNA for the CDR3 is TGTGCCAGTAGTATGACCGGGACAGGGAACAATCAGCCCCAGCATTTT.

Of note for this clone: The sample holds other DNA sequences that translate to the same CDR3. The chain links TRBV5-1 to TRBJ1-2, with TRBD1 identical over 8 bases. CDR3 length: 14 amino acids. The germline V gene has CDR1 SGHRS and CDR2 YFSETQ. J lost 4 bases, V lost 0 bases, and 2 bases had no gene match. The CDR3 protein is CASSLEDRGYGYTF. DNA of the CDR3: TGCGCCAGCAGCTTGGAAGACAGGGGCTATGGCTACACCTTC.

The rearrangement links TRBV5-4 to TRBJ1-5; D unresolved. The CDR3 extends over 17 amino acids. Per germline, CDR1 SGHNT and CDR2 YYREEE (reference sequence). The V end was cut by 0 bases, the J end by 3 bases, with 16 bases between. The CDR3 reads CASSLAKGQTFNQPQHF. Written as DNA, the CDR3 is TGTGCCAGCAGCTTGGCGAAGGGCCAGACGTTCAATCAGCCCCAGCATTTT.

The J gene is TRBJ2-7, the V gene TRBV5-6; no clear D. The germline V gene encodes CDR1 SGHDT and CDR2 YYEEEE. CDR3 length equals 13 residues. Trimming took 1 base from V and 3 from J, leaving 8 bases between them. CDR3 in DNA: TGTGCCAGCAGCTTGCCCGCCGACTACGAGCAGTACTTC. This codes for CASSLPADYEQYF. Based on the CDR3 plus reference TRBV5-6 and TRBJ2-7, the full variable domain is DAGVTQSPTHLIKTRGQQVTLRCSPKSGHDTVSWYQQALGQGPQFIFQYYEEEERQRGNFPDRFSGHQFPNYSSELNVNALLLGDSALYLCASSLPADYEQYFGPGTRLTVT.

This clone was picked up one time. The chain links TRBV7-6 to TRBJ2-3; D may be TRBD2 (6 bases). The CDR3 is 18 amino acids. V was trimmed by 1 base and J by 0 bases, leaving 17 bases between them. Germline V CDR1 and CDR2: SGHVS, FNYEAQ. CDR3: CASSLDGRDFGSTDTQYF. The CDR3 coding sequence is TGTGCCAGCAGCTTAGATGGGCGGGATTTCGGAAGCACAGATACGCAGTATTTT.

This sequence joins TRBV28 and TRBJ2-7; 11 bases agree with TRBD1. Germline CDR1 is MDHEN and CDR2 is SYDVKM. The CDR3 extends over 17 amino acids. Trimming at V came to 3 bases and at J to 5 bases, leaving 12 bases not matched to a gene. Written as DNA, the CDR3 is TGTGCCAGCAGTTTTTACTTTGGACAGGGGGCTGGAAACGAGCAGTACTTC. Translated: CASSFYFGQGAGNEQYF.

This chain connects TRBV2 to TRBJ2-5; 9 nucleotides line up with TRBD2. Germline CDR1 reads SNHLY; CDR2 reads FYNNEI. This CDR3 spans 15 amino acids. J lost 5 bases, V lost 5 bases, and 9 bases had no gene match. CDR3 sequence: CASSPSGGSWETQYF. The DNA for the CDR3 is TGTGCCAGCAGTCCCAGCGGGGGGAGCTGGGAGACCCAGTACTTC.

Written as DNA, the CDR3 is TGTGCCAGCAGGCCCGGAGTATCCCTCGGCGAGCAGTACTTC. The encoded protein is CASRPGVSLGEQYF. The chain combines TRBV6-4 with TRBJ2-7, with D unresolved. Germline V gene data show CDR1 as MRHNA and CDR2 as SNTAGT. The CDR3 has 14 residues. V lost 6 bases and J 6 bases, leaving 18 bases between the germline ends.

This chain joins TRBV19 and TRBJ1-2; the D gene is possibly TRBD1 (6 bases). Trimming cost V 4 bases and J 5 bases, with 17 bases left between them. The CDR3 has 15 residues. Germline CDR1 reads LNHDA; CDR2 reads SQIVND (reference sequence). The CDR3 loop reads CASSTGGGVLYGYTF. The CDR3 DNA follows: TGTGCCAGTAGTACCGGGGGCGGGGTCCTGTATGGCTACACCTTC.

The chain links TRBV6-5 to TRBJ2-1, with 7 positions matching TRBD2. Germline trimming cut 6 bases from V and 1 base from J; bases unmatched to any gene: 6. Germline V lookup: CDR1 MNHEY, CDR2 SVGAGI. The CDR3 length is 15 residues. Here the CDR3 reads CASRPLGGSYNEQFF. The CDR3 nucleotides are TGTGCCAGCAGGCCGCTCGGGGGGTCCTACAATGAGCAGTTCTTC.

The chain recombines TRBV29-1 with TRBJ1-5, with D perhaps TRBD1 (5 bases). The germline gives CDR1 SQVTM, CDR2 ANQGSEA. V was trimmed by 6 bases and J by 2 bases, leaving 14 bases between them. CDR3 length: 14 residues. CDR3 sequence (DNA): TGCAGCGTCCGGGCGGGGACGGGCAATCAGCCCCAGCATTTT. Its protein is CSVRAGTGNQPQHF.

The V call is TRBV19, the J call TRBJ2-5; 8 bases are shared with TRBD2. Trimming took 4 bases from V and 4 from J; bases not matched to a gene: 11. CDR3 length: 16 residues. The germline V gene encodes CDR1 LNHDA and CDR2 SQIVND (reference sequence). The DNA for the CDR3 is TGTGCCAGTAGTAACCTACTAGCGGACAAGGGAGAGACCCAGTACTTC. It translates to CASSNLLADKGETQYF.

This clone was recorded once. The CDR3 region is CASILQGEGSPLHF. The CDR3 DNA follows: TGTGCCAGCATCCTACAGGGGGAAGGCTCACCCCTCCACTTT. The rearrangement uses TRBV6-6 and TRBJ1-6; 8 nucleotides align to TRBD1. The CDR3 is 14 residues long. The V gene's germline CDR1 is MNHNY and CDR2 SVGAGI (reference sequence). J lost 10 bases, V lost 7 bases, and 9 bases had no gene match.

The chain couples TRBV5-6 to TRBJ1-6; TRBD1 agrees at 8 bases. The J segment lost 6 bases and the V segment lost 2 bases, leaving 1 base of the junction unmatched. Germline CDR1 is SGHDT and CDR2 is YYEEEE. The CDR3 covers 14 residues. The CDR3 bases are TGTGCCAGCAGCTTTGACAGGGGTAATTCACCCCTCCACTTT. Amino acids: CASSFDRGNSPLHF.

The rearrangement uses TRBV5-6 and TRBJ2-1, with 7 bases aligning to TRBD2. Germline assignment: CDR1 SGHDT and CDR2 YYEEEE. With 2 bases clipped from V and 3 bases from J, the junction kept 11 bases outside the gene matches. The CDR3 runs 17 residues. CDR3 protein: CASSFKPTSFIYNEQFF. The CDR3 coding sequence is TGTGCCAGCAGCTTCAAACCGACTAGCTTCATCTACAATGAGCAGTTCTTC.

This clone was detected only once. The rearrangement links TRBV7-8 to TRBJ2-5; no clear D gene. The CDR3 has 15 residues. V was pared by 5 bases and J by 4 bases, with 17 bases between. The germline gives CDR1 SGHVS, CDR2 FQNEAQ. CDR3: CASSPPIWVLETQYF. The CDR3, as DNA: TGTGCCAGCAGCCCCCCAATTTGGGTTTTAGAGACCCAGTACTTC.